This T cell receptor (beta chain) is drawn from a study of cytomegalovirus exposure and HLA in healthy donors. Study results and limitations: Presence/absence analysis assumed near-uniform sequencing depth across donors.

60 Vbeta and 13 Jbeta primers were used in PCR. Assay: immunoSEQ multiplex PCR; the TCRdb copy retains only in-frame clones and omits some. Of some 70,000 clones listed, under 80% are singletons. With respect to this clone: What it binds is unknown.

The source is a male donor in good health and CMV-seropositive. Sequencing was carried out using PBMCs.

CDR3 sequence (DNA): TGCGCCAGCAGCCAAGCATCTAGTTTAACTAATGAAAAACTGTTTTTT. Translated: CASSQASSLTNEKLFF. The chain is built from TRBV4-1 and TRBJ1-4; unclear D gene. The CDR3 contains 16 residues. Trimming removed 1 base from V and 1 base from J, with 10 bases in between. CDR1 and CDR2 (germline): MGHRA, YSYEKL.